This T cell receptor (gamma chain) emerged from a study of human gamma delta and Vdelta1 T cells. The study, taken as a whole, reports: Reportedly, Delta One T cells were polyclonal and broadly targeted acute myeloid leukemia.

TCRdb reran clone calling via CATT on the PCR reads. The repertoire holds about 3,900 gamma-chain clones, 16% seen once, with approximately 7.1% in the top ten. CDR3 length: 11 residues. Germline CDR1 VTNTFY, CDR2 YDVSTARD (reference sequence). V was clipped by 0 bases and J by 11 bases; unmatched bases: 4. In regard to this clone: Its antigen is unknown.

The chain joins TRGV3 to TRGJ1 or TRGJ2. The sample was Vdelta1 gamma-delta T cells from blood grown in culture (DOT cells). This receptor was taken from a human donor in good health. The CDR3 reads CATWDRRQKLF. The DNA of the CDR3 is TGTGCCACCTGGGACAGGCGTCAGAAACTCTTT.